This is a list of T cell receptor beta chains from one sample in a study of OX40 agonist ivuxolimab in advanced cancers. TCRdb's table, derived via immunoSEQ multiplex PCR, lists solely in-frame clones and lacks some. The sample has tens of thousands of clones; roughly 90% are singletons. The material sequenced was CD4+ or CD8+ T cells sorted from blood, taken in a trial of the OX40 agonist ivuxolimab. The receptors shown here come from an adult with an advanced solid tumor such as melanoma, head and neck, liver or kidney cancer. The CDR3 runs from the conserved cysteine through the conserved F or W. D genes are given only for firm matches. Where a row states a size, it is once, few, many or the class of an expanded clone; other rows omit it.

CDR3 length	J gene	V gene	D gene	clone size	CDR3 protein	CDR3 DNA
18	TRBJ2-1	TRBV4-2	TRBD2	.	CASSQDLAASGEIGEQFF	TGTGCCAGCAGCCAAGACCTAGCGGCTAGCGGGGAGATTGGTGAGCAGTTCTTC
19	TRBJ2-1	TRBV5-6	TRBD2	.	CASSFLNYRLAGLGNEQFF	TGTGCCAGCAGCTTCCTCAATTATCGGTTAGCGGGATTAGGAAATGAGCAGTTCTTC
14	TRBJ2-3	TRBV7-9	.	.	CASSSGLHTDTQYF	TGTGCCAGCAGCTCAGGACTACACACAGATACGCAGTATTTT
13	TRBJ1-6	TRBV29-1	.	.	CSVVSSYNSPLHF	TGCAGCGTTGTGAGCTCCTATAATTCACCCCTCCACTTT
14	TRBJ2-7	TRBV30	TRBD2	.	CAWPRLAGYYEQYF	TGTGCCTGGCCCCGACTAGCGGGGTACTACGAGCAGTACTTC
14	TRBJ1-2	TRBV27	.	.	CASSLKPVNYGYTF	TGTGCCAGCAGTTTAAAACCGGTAAACTATGGCTACACCTTC
14	TRBJ1-1	TRBV5-1	.	.	CASSLEGGRTEAFF	TGCGCCAGCAGCTTGGAAGGGGGTCGAACTGAAGCTTTCTTT
15	TRBJ1-3	TRBV19	.	.	CASSIRGASGNTIYF	TGTGCCAGTAGTATTCGGGGGGCAAGTGGAAACACCATATATTTT
13	TRBJ2-7	TRBV12-5	TRBD1	.	CASGVDRVGEQYF	TGTGCTAGTGGAGTGGACAGGGTCGGCGAGCAGTACTTC
18	TRBJ2-3	TRBV27	TRBD1	once	CASSLSGGGTGMSDTQYF	TGTGCCAGCAGTTTATCGGGAGGGGGGACAGGGATGTCAGATACGCAGTATTTT
15	TRBJ1-5	TRBV23-1	.	.	CASSQSRQGNQPQHF	TGCGCCAGCAGTCAATCACGCCAGGGTAATCAGCCCCAGCATTTT